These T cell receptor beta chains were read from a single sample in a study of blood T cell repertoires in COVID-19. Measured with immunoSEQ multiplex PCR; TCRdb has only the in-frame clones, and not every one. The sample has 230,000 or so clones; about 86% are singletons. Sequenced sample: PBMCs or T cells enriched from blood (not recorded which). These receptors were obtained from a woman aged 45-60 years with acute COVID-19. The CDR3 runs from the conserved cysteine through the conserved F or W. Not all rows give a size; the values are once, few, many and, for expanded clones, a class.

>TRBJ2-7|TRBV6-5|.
CASNRDRVSEQYF
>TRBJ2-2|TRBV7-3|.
CASSPTLAGAANTGELFF
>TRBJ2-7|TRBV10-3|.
CAIRRPQFRDSPRGLSYEQYF
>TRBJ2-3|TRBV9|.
CASSVDQRSTDTQYF
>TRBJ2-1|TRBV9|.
CASSVESYNEQFF
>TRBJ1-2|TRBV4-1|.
CASSQVMVGAAGYTF
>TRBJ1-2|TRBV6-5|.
CASSYSATVERGYTF
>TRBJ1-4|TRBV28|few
CASIGMRLVDEKLFF
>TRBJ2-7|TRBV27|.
CASSFSSGFYEQYF
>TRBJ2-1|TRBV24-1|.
CATSVSFGTGEGNEQFF
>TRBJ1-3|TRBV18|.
CASSPGQVSGNTIYF
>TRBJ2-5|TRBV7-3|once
CASSPGTSGGTQYF
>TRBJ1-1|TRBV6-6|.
CASSYQTGTEAFF
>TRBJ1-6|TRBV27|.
CASSFSRQTAGSPLHF
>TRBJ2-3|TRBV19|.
CASSKVVGAGYTDTQYF
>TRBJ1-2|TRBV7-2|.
CASSLGQGAGRYGYTF
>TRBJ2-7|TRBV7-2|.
CASSPTSGTYEQYF
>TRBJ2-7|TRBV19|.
CASSTTGYYEQYF
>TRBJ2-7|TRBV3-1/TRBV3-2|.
CASSQDPRGTYEQYF
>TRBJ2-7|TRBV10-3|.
CAISRPGTGQEQYF
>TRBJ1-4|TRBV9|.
CASSVRGQAANEKLFF
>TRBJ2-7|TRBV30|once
CAWCWRGREQYF
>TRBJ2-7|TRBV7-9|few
CASSPRGGEQFEQYF
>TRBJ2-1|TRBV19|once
CASNLDSYNEQFF
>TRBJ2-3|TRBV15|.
CATSRPGDRATDTQYF
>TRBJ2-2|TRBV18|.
CASSPRQAGTGELFF
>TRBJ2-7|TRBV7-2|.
CASSPRRLTGTGGNYEQYF
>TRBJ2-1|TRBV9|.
CASSPRTSGNNEQFF
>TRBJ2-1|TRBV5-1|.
CASSFGQIYNEQFF
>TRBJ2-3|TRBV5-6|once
CASSEAGAGADTQYF
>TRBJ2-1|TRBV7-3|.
CASSPSGSLSYNEQFF
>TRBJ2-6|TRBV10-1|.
CASSEVGIYYSGANVLTF
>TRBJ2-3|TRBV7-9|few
CASSVLAGDVTDTQYF
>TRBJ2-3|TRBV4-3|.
CASSLNSLPDTQYF
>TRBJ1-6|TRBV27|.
CASSLHDRPVSSYNSPLHF